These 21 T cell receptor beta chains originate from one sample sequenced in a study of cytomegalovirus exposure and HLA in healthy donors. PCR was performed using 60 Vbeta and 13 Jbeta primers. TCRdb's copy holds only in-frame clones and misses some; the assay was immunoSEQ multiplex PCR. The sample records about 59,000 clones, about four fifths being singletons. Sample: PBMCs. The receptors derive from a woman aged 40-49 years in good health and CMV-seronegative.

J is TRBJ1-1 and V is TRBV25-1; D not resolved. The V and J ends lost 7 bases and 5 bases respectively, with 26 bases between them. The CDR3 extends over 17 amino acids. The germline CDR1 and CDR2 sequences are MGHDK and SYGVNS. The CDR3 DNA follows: TGTGCCAGCATTCCCCTTTTAGGGAGGCTTGAACGGACTGAAGCTTTCTTT. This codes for CASIPLLGRLERTEAFF.

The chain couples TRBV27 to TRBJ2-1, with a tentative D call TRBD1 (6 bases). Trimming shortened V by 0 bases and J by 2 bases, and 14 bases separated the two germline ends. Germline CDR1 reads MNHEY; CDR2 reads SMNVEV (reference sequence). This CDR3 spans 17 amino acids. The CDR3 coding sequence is TGTGCCAGCAGTTTATCCAGGGGTGTCAGTCCCTACAATGAGCAGTTCTTC. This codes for CASSLSRGVSPYNEQFF.

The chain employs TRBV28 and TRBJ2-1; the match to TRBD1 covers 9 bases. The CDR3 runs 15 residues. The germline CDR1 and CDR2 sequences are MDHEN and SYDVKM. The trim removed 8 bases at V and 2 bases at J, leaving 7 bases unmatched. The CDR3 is CASQTGQGTYNEQFF. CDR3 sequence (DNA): TGTGCCAGCCAAACCGGACAGGGGACCTACAATGAGCAGTTCTTC. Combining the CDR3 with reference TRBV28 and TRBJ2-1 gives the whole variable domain DVKVTQSSRYLVKRTGEKVFLECVQDMDHENMFWYRQDPGLGLRLIYFSYDVKMKEKGDIPEGYSVSREKKERFSLILESASTNQTSMYLCASQTGQGTYNEQFFGPGTRLTVL.

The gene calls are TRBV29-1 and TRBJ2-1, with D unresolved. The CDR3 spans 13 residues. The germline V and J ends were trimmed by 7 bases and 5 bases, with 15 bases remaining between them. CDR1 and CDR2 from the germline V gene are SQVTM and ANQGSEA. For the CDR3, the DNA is TGCAGCGGCGTCGCGACTCGACACAATGAGCAGTTCTTC. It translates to CSGVATRHNEQFF.

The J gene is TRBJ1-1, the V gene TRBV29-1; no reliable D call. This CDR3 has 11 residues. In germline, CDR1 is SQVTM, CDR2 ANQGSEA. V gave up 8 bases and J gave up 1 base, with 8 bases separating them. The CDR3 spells CSLDRNTEAFF. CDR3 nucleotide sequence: TGCAGCCTCGATAGGAACACTGAAGCTTTCTTT.

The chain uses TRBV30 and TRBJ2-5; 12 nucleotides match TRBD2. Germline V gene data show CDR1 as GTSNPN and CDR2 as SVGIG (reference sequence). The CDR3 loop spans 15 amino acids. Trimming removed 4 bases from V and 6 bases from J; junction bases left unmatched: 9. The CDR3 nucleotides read TGTGCCTGGAAGCTAGCGGGAGGGCCGGGCAAGACCCAGTACTTC. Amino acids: CAWKLAGGPGKTQYF.

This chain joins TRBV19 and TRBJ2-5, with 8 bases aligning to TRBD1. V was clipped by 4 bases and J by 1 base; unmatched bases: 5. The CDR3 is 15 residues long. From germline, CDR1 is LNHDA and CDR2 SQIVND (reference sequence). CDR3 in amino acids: CASSTAGQGQETQYF. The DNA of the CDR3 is TGTGCCAGTAGTACCGCAGGACAGGGCCAAGAGACCCAGTACTTC.

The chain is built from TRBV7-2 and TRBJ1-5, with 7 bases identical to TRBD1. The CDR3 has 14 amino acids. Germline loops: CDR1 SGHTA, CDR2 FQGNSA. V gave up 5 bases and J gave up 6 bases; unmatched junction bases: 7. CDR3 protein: CASSVGQVVQPQHF. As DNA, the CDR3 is TGTGCCAGCAGCGTAGGACAGGTCGTTCAGCCCCAGCATTTT.

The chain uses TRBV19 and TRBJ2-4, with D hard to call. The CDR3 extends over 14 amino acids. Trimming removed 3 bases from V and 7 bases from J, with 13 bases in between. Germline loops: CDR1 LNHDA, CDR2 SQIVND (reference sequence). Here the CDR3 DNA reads TGTGCCAGTAGTATGGGCACTGTAAAGAACATTCAGTACTTC. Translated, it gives CASSMGTVKNIQYF. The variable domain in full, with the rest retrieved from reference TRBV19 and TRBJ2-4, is DGGITQSPKYLFRKEGQNVTLSCEQNLNHDAMYWYRQDPGQGLRLIYYSQIVNDFQKGDIAEGYSVSREKKESFPLTVTSAQKNPTAFYLCASSMGTVKNIQYFGAGTRLSVL.

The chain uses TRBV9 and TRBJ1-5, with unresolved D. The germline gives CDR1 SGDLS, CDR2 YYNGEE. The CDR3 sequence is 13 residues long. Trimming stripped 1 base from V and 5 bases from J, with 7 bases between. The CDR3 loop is CASSVFGDQPQHF. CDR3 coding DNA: TGTGCCAGCAGCGTATTCGGGGATCAGCCCCAGCATTTT.

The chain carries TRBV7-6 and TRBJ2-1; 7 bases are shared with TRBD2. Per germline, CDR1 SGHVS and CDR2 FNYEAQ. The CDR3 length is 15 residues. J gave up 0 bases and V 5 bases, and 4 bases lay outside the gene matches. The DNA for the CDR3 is TGTGCCAGCAGCCCATGGACTAGCTCCTACAATGAGCAGTTCTTC. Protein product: CASSPWTSSYNEQFF.

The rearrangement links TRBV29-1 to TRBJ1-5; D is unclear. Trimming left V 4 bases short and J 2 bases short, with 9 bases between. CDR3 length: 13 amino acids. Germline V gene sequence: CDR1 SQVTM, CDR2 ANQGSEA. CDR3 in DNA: TGCAGCGTTGGTTCTCGGGGCAATCAGCCCCAGCATTTT. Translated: CSVGSRGNQPQHF.

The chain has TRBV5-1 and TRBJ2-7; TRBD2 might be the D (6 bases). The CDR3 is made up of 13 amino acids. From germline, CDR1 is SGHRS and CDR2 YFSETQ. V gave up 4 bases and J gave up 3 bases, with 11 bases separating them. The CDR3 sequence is CASSGLSSYEQYF. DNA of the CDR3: TGCGCCAGCAGCGGACTATCTAGCTACGAGCAGTACTTC.

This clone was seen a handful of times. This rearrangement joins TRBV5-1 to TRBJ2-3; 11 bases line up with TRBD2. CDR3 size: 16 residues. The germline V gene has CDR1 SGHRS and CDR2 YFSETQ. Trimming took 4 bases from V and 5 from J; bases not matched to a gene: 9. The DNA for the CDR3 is TGCGCCAGCAGCCCCCGACTAGCGGGAATGAGAGATACGCAGTATTTT. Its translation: CASSPRLAGMRDTQYF.

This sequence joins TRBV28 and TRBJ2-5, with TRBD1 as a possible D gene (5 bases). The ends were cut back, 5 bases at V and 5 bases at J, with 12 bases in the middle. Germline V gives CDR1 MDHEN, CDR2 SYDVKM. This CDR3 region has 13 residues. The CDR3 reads CASSIRGRETQYF. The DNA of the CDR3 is TGTGCCAGCAGTATAAGGGGCAGGGAGACCCAGTACTTC.

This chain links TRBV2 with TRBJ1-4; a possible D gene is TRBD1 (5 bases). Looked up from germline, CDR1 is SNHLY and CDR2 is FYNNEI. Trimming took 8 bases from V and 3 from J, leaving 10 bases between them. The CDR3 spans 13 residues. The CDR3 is CASRGGANEKLFF. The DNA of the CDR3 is TGTGCCAGCCGTGGGGGGGCTAATGAAAAACTGTTTTTT.

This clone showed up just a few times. This CDR3 reads CASTQFGRARNEQFF. CDR3 DNA sequence: TGTGCCAGCACCCAATTCGGGAGGGCTCGCAATGAGCAGTTCTTC. The chain uses TRBV27 and TRBJ2-1; 8 bases agree with TRBD2. Germline CDR1 is MNHEY and CDR2 is SMNVEV (reference sequence). The CDR3 spans 15 residues. J gave up 6 bases and V 7 bases, and 11 bases lay outside the gene matches.

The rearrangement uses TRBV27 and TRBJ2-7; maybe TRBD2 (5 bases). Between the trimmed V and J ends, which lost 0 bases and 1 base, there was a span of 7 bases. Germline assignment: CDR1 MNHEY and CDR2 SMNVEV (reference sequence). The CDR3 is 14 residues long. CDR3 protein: CASSLSGGSYEQYF. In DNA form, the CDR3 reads TGTGCCAGCAGTTTATCGGGCGGGTCCTACGAGCAGTACTTC.

CDR3 nucleotides: TGTGCCACCAGCGGATCAAGAGGGGGACAGGGGGTTTACGAGCAGTACTTC. Encoded protein: CATSGSRGGQGVYEQYF. This chain links TRBV15 with TRBJ2-7; 11 nucleotides line up with TRBD1. The ends lost 5 bases at V and 4 bases at J; junction bases unmatched: 13. Germline CDR1 LNHNV, CDR2 YYDKDF (reference sequence). The CDR3 is 17 residues long.

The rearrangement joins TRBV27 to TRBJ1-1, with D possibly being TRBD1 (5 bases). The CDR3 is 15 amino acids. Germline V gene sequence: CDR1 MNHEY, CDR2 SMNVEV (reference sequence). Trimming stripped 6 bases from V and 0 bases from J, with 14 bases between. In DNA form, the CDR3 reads TGTGCCAGCAGACGTGGAGACAGACTGAACACTGAAGCTTTCTTT. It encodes CASRRGDRLNTEAFF.

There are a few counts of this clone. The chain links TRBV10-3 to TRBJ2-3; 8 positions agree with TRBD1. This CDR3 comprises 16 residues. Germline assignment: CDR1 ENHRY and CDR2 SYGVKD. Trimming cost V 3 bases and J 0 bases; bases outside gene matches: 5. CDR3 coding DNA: TGTGCCATCAGTGACCCTGGACAGGGAAGCACAGATACGCAGTATTTT. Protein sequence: CAISDPGQGSTDTQYF.